What follows describes a single TCR beta chain. What it binds is unknown. Trimming cost V 1 base and J 0 bases, with 13 bases left between them. The CDR3 contains 18 residues. Per germline, CDR1 SEHNR and CDR2 FQNEAQ (reference sequence). These data come from a study of T cells after yellow fever vaccination. The study, taken as a whole, reports: Abundant bulk-derived clonotypes could contaminate FACS-sorted repertoires. Once the booster was given, most primary-vaccination clones reappeared, at about 97% for CD4 and 88% for CD8.

They built TCR cDNA with 5'RACE template switching, a step that put in a universal primer site and UMIs. TCRdb fed the 5' RACE reads into MiXCR, producing one record per CDR3 protein. The sample includes 400,000 or so distinct CDR3 sequences, roughly a sixth of them seen just once. The TCR comes from a young man who received the YFV17D yellow fever vaccine. The sample here was PBMCs, taken before the yellow fever booster vaccination. The chain joins TRBV7-9 to TRBJ2-6; TRBD1 might be the D (6 bases). The CDR3 protein is CASSLGDTVYSGANVLTF. CDR3 sequence (DNA): TGTGCCAGCAGCTTAGGGGACACGGTCTACTCTGGGGCCAACGTCCTGACTTTC.